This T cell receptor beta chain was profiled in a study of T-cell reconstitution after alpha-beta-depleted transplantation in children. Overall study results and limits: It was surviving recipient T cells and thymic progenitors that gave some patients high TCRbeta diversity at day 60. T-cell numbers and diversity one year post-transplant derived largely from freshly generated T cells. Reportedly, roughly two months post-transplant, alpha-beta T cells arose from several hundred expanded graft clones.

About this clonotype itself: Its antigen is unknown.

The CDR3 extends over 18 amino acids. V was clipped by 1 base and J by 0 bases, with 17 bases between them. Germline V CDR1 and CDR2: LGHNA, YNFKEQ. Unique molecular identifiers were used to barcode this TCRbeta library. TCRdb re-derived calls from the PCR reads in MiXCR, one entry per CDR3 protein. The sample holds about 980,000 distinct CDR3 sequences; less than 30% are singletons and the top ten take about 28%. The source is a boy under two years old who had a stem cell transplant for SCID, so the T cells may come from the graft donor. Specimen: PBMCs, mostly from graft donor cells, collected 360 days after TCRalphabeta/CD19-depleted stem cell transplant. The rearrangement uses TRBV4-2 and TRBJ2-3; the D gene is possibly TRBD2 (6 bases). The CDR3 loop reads CASSQGPFRGRSTDTQYF. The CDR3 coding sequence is TGTGCCAGCAGCCAAGGCCCTTTCCGGGGGAGAAGCACAGATACGCAGTATTTT.